This TCR beta chain was identified during a study of vaccination and CD4 T cells after COVID-19. The V and J ends lost 4 bases and 3 bases respectively, with 21 bases between them. Germline-derived CDR1 and CDR2 are SQVTM and ANQGSEA. This CDR3 spans 16 amino acids. This clonotype was seen once. Its antigen is as yet unknown. Sample treatment: approximately 11-day PBMC culture with coronavirus spike peptide pools or control peptides (ViraFEST assay). Sequenced with the Oncomine TCR Beta short-read assay was DNA taken from cultured CD4+ T cells. TCRdb recomputed calls from the PCR reads with MiXCR, one row per CDR3 protein. This sample has some 18,000 distinct CDR3 sequences, with roughly three fifths found just once.

This TCR was recovered from a human donor who had recovered from COVID-19. The sample comprised CD4+ T cells from blood, cultured in vitro. The chain is built from TRBV29-1 and TRBJ1-2; possibly TRBD1 for D (5 bases). The CDR3 region has the DNA TGCAGCGTTGGAGGGGTCAGTTTTAAACGCGACTATGGCTACACCTTC. Protein product: CSVGGVSFKRDYGYTF.